This T cell receptor beta chain was sequenced in a study of control samples from healthy donors and cancer patients. This table comes from immunoSEQ multiplex PCR, and its TCRdb copy is limited to in-frame clones, with some not included. This table has some 130,000 clones, around 92% appearing once. V was cut by 7 bases and J by 5 bases, with 5 bases left in between. The CDR3 length is 10 residues. Germline V CDR1 and CDR2: SNHLY, FYNNEI. The sequenced sample was blood. The sequence derives from a woman aged 50 to 60 in good health. The chain uses TRBV2 and TRBJ2-5; D not resolved. This chain's CDR3 is CASTMETQYF. The CDR3 nucleotides read TGTGCCAGCACCATGGAGACCCAGTACTTC.